These T cell receptor beta chains were read from a single sample in a study of T cell repertoires in cytomegalovirus infection. From the reads, TCRdb called clonotypes with MiXCR, one entry per CDR3 protein. The sample holds under 350,000 distinct CDR3 sequences, less than 25% seen once. No cognate antigen is known for these TCRs. Here the sequenced sample was cultured PBMCs, taken from culture after CMV antigen stimulation. These receptors came from a human donor in good health (CMV status not recorded). Some clones in this sample may be carry-over from other donors' samples. The CDR3 runs from the conserved cysteine through the conserved F or W. D genes are given only for firm matches. Not all rows give a size; the values are once, few, many and, for expanded clones, a class.

TRBV7-2	TRBJ2-3	-	-	CASSLGLAHTDTQYF	TGTGCCAGCAGCTTAGGCCTAGCGCACACAGATACGCAGTATTTT
TRBV12-3/TRBV12-4	TRBJ2-2	-	-	CASRAPAYTGELFF	TGTGCCAGTAGGGCCCCAGCGTACACCGGGGAGCTGTTTTTT
TRBV7-6	TRBJ2-2	TRBD2	-	CASSPRSGSTGELFF	TGTGCCAGCAGCCCACGTAGCGGGAGTACCGGGGAGCTGTTTTTT
TRBV7-9	TRBJ2-3	-	few	CASSLALPGVTDTQYF	TGTGCCAGCAGCTTAGCGCTTCCGGGAGTGACAGATACGCAGTATTTT
TRBV5-6	TRBJ2-5	TRBD1	many	CASSQGQPQETQYF	TGTGCCAGCAGCCAGGGACAGCCCCAAGAGACCCAGTACTTC
TRBV25-1	TRBJ1-4	-	-	CASSEGAGEKLFF	TGTGCCAGCAGTGAAGGGGCTGGTGAAAAACTGTTTTTT
TRBV6-6	TRBJ2-3	-	few	CASSTSGDTDTQYF	TGTGCCAGCAGTACCTCTGGTGACACAGATACGCAGTATTTT
TRBV13	TRBJ2-1	-	-	CASSLGEGLRYNEQFF	TGTGCCAGCAGCTTAGGTGAGGGCCTGAGGTACAATGAGCAGTTCTTC
TRBV6-2/TRBV6-3	TRBJ2-1	-	-	CASSYWESNEQFF	TGTGCCAGCAGTTACTGGGAATCCAATGAGCAGTTCTTC
TRBV7-2	TRBJ2-4	TRBD2	few	CASSLVVSGGAKNIQYF	TGTGCCAGCAGCTTAGTCGTGTCGGGGGGGGCCAAAAACATTCAGTACTTC
TRBV7-2	TRBJ1-6	TRBD1	many	CASSIGQGMNSPLHF	TGTGCCAGCAGCATCGGACAGGGGATGAATTCACCCCTCCACTTT
TRBV20-1	TRBJ2-1	-	-	CSAYSLRHGEQFF	TGCAGTGCCTACTCGTTAAGGCATGGGGAGCAGTTCTTC
TRBV6-5	TRBJ2-7	TRBD2	few	CASSVGLVHPYEQYF	TGTGCCAGCAGCGTCGGACTAGTGCACCCCTACGAGCAGTACTTC
TRBV7-8	TRBJ1-6	-	many	CASSLGRPSSYNSPLHF	TGTGCCAGCAGCTTAGGACGCCCGAGCTCCTATAATTCACCCCTCCACTTT
TRBV10-3	TRBJ2-7	TRBD1	-	CAISEKAGGDEQYF	TGTGCCATCAGTGAGAAAGCAGGGGGCGACGAGCAGTACTTC
TRBV7-2	TRBJ1-1	TRBD1	many	CASSPPDRGPGTEAFF	TGTGCCAGCAGCCCCCCGGACAGGGGGCCAGGCACTGAAGCTTTCTTT
TRBV14	TRBJ1-6	TRBD1	few	CASSQETTGIYSPLHF	TGTGCCAGCAGCCAAGAGACGACAGGGATTTATTCACCCCTCCACTTT
TRBV7-8	TRBJ2-2	-	medium-sized	CASSLLSLGAVNTGELFF	TGTGCCAGCAGCTTACTCAGTTTAGGGGCCGTAAACACCGGGGAGCTGTTTTTT
TRBV7-6	TRBJ2-5	-	many	CASSLQGATTQYF	TGTGCCAGCAGCCTACAAGGGGCCACGACCCAGTACTTC
TRBV27	TRBJ2-2	-	few	CASSSPELTGELFF	TGTGCCAGCAGTTCCCCGGAGCTGACCGGGGAGCTGTTTTTT
TRBV6-5	TRBJ1-1	-	-	CASSYSGAIISEAFF	TGTGCCAGCAGTTACTCAGGGGCAATAATCTCTGAAGCTTTCTTT
TRBV7-4	TRBJ2-1	TRBD1	-	CASSAQGFEQFF	TGTGCCAGCAGCGCACAGGGGTTTGAGCAGTTCTTC
TRBV12-3/TRBV12-4	TRBJ2-1	-	few	CASSLIHSTGYEQFF	TGTGCCAGCAGCCTCATACATAGTACGGGGTATGAGCAGTTCTTC
TRBV28	TRBJ2-3	-	-	CASTLTPDTQYF	TGTGCCAGCACCCTTACCCCGGATACGCAGTATTTT
TRBV10-3	TRBJ2-3	TRBD2	-	CAISGLAGDPDTQYF	TGTGCCATCAGTGGACTAGCGGGAGACCCAGATACGCAGTATTTT
TRBV6-6	TRBJ2-7	TRBD2	few	CASSYSTSGRLSSYEQYF	TGTGCCAGCAGTTACTCGACTAGCGGGAGGCTCAGCTCCTACGAGCAGTACTTC
TRBV19	TRBJ1-1	TRBD1	-	CASSPEGTVSEAFF	TGTGCCAGTAGTCCAGAAGGGACAGTTAGTGAAGCTTTCTTT
TRBV7-9	TRBJ2-5	-	many	CASSLVTGSRDF	TGTGCCAGCAGCTTGGTGACGGGTTCGCGGGACTTC
TRBV5-4	TRBJ2-1	-	-	CASSLGLVSRGAYNEQFF	TGTGCCAGCAGCTTGGGACTAGTATCGAGGGGTGCCTACAATGAGCAGTTCTTC
TRBV7-2	TRBJ2-7	-	many	CASSRRGGGVISEQYF	TGTGCCAGCAGCCGCCGGGGAGGGGGCGTAATCTCCGAGCAGTACTTC
TRBV12-5	TRBJ2-6	TRBD1	few	CASGLVPVTGGFGANVLTF	TGTGCTAGTGGTTTGGTACCAGTGACAGGGGGCTTCGGGGCCAACGTCCTGACTTTC
TRBV5-4	TRBJ1-2	-	-	CASSFPRTGIHGYTF	TGTGCCAGCAGCTTTCCCCGAACAGGGATCCATGGCTACACCTTC